The 24 T cell receptor beta chains given below trace back to one sample, sequenced in a study of lymphopenia after photon versus proton radiotherapy. This table comes from immunoSEQ multiplex PCR, and its TCRdb copy is limited to in-frame clones, with some not included. The sample carries 55,000 to 70,000 clones, 87% recorded once. The sequenced sample was peripheral blood, obtained from a patient treated with proton-based radiotherapy. All receptors derive from a man aged 80 or over with esophageal cancer.

The chain joins TRBV9 to TRBJ2-7; D uncertain. V dropped 0 bases and J dropped 3 bases, with 10 bases sitting between them. The V gene's germline CDR1 is SGDLS and CDR2 YYNGEE. CDR3 size: 14 residues. The CDR3 loop reads CASSVGPPSYEQYF. The CDR3 DNA sequence: TGTGCCAGCAGCGTAGGACCTCCAAGCTACGAGCAGTACTTC.

This clone showed up just once. V and J are TRBV9 and TRBJ2-7; TRBD1 matches 7 bases. This CDR3 has 13 amino acids. CDR1 is SGDLS and CDR2 is YYNGEE in the germline V gene. V was clipped by 7 bases and J by 7 bases; unmatched bases: 11. The CDR3 DNA reads TGTGCCAGCGGGGGACAGTTGAGTATTGAGCAGTACTTC. Translated, it gives CASGGQLSIEQYF.

This chain links TRBV7-2 with TRBJ1-1; D is possibly TRBD1 (6 bases). V lost 1 base, J lost 4 bases, and 13 bases lay in between. The CDR3 is made up of 15 amino acids. Germline CDR1 and CDR2: SGHTA and FQGNSA. The CDR3 sequence: CASSLEGGWITEAFF. The CDR3 DNA is TGTGCCAGCAGCTTAGAGGGGGGATGGATCACTGAAGCTTTCTTT.

This chain uses TRBV7-3 with TRBJ2-5, with a weak D call TRBD1 (6 bases). The CDR3 runs 15 residues. Trimming stripped 5 bases from V and 5 bases from J, with 18 bases between. CDR1 is SGHTA, CDR2 FQGTGA, per germline. The CDR3 protein is CASSATGMGGETQYF. CDR3 in DNA: TGTGCCAGCAGCGCTACAGGGATGGGCGGTGAGACCCAGTACTTC. Full variable domain (rest looked up from reference TRBV7-3 and TRBJ2-5): GAGVSQTPSNKVTEKGKYVELRCDPISGHTALYWYRQSLGQGPEFLIYFQGTGAADDSGLPNDRFFAVRPEGSVSTLKIQRTERGDSAVYLCASSATGMGGETQYFGPGTRLLVL.

The chain recombines TRBV29-1 with TRBJ2-7; 9 bases map to TRBD1. Germline CDR1 and CDR2: SQVTM and ANQGSEA. The V gene end was trimmed by 8 bases and the J gene end by 5 bases; junction bases not matched to a gene: 13. The CDR3 has 14 residues. CDR3 nucleotides: TGCAGCTTGAACCCCGGGACAGGGTACAACGAGCAGTACTTC. It codes for CSLNPGTGYNEQYF.

The chain employs TRBV9 and TRBJ2-3, with TRBD2 matching over 12 bases. CDR3 length: 14 residues. Germline CDR1 SGDLS, CDR2 YYNGEE. V gave up 4 bases and J gave up 5 bases; unmatched junction bases: 2. The chain's CDR3 is CASSLLAGGDTQYF. The CDR3 DNA sequence: TGTGCCAGCAGCCTACTAGCGGGAGGAGATACGCAGTATTTT.

The chain combines TRBV27 with TRBJ1-1; weak D call: TRBD1 (5 bases). The V gene lost 0 bases and the J gene lost 5 bases, with 7 bases spanning the gap. Germline V gene lookup returns CDR1 MNHEY and CDR2 SMNVEV (reference sequence). The CDR3 runs 13 residues. The DNA of the CDR3 is TGTGCCAGCAGTTTATCTTACAGGACTGAAGCTTTCTTT. Its translation is CASSLSYRTEAFF.

The chain has TRBV6-5 and TRBJ2-7; 10 bases agree with TRBD2. J was trimmed by 6 bases and V by 2 bases; bases with no gene match: 4. Germline V lookup: CDR1 MNHEY, CDR2 SVGAGI. The CDR3 has 14 amino acids. This chain's CDR3 is CASSYLASGGEQYF. In DNA, the CDR3 is TGTGCCAGCAGTTACCTTGCTAGCGGGGGCGAGCAGTACTTC.

The chain couples TRBV7-2 to TRBJ2-7; tentatively, D is TRBD1 (6 bases). This CDR3 has 12 amino acids. Germline-derived CDR1 and CDR2 are SGHTA and FQGNSA. Trimming pared 1 base from V and 9 bases from J, leaving 10 bases between. The CDR3 region is CASSLDRVVQYF. The CDR3 DNA follows: TGTGCCAGCAGCTTAGACAGGGTTGTGCAGTACTTC.

CDR3 region: CASSLSAWDSYEQYF. CDR3 DNA: TGTGCCAGCAGTTTATCGGCGTGGGACAGTTACGAGCAGTACTTC. V gene TRBV27 combines with J gene TRBJ2-7; 7 positions agree with TRBD1. V dropped 0 bases and J dropped 4; count of bases not matched to a gene: 6. CDR3 length equals 15 residues. Germline assignment: CDR1 MNHEY and CDR2 SMNVEV (reference sequence).

This chain connects TRBV10-3 to TRBJ2-1; D gene uncertain. CDR3 length: 14 residues. Germline V gene sequence: CDR1 ENHRY, CDR2 SYGVKD. The V and J ends lost 7 bases and 4 bases respectively, with 14 bases between them. The CDR3: CAIKGQERYNEQFF. CDR3 bases: TGTGCCATCAAAGGCCAGGAGAGATACAATGAGCAGTTCTTC.

The chain couples TRBV5-1 to TRBJ2-1; possibly TRBD2 for D (5 bases). Germline loops: CDR1 SGHRS, CDR2 YFSETQ. The CDR3 is 16 residues long. The ends were cut back, 4 bases at V and 4 bases at J, with 18 bases in the middle. The CDR3 here is CASSLSVARGYNEQFF. The CDR3 DNA reads as TGCGCCAGCAGCCTCTCGGTAGCCCGAGGGTACAATGAGCAGTTCTTC. Based on the CDR3 plus reference TRBV5-1 and TRBJ2-1, the full variable domain is KAGVTQTPRYLIKTRGQQVTLSCSPISGHRSVSWYQQTPGQGLQFLFEYFSETQRNKGNFPGRFSGRQFSNSRSEMNVSTLELGDSALYLCASSLSVARGYNEQFFGPGTRLTVL.

This chain links TRBV19 with TRBJ1-2; D might be TRBD1 (6 bases). The length of the CDR3 is 15 residues. Germline V lookup: CDR1 LNHDA, CDR2 SQIVND (reference sequence). The V gene lost 2 bases and the J gene lost 2 bases, with 12 bases spanning the gap. CDR3 coding DNA: TGTGCCAGTAGTATAACCGGGACACTCAACTATGGCTACACCTTC. As protein: CASSITGTLNYGYTF.

This rearrangement joins TRBV6-4 to TRBJ2-1; 10 nucleotides match TRBD2. V was clipped by 4 bases and J by 2 bases; unmatched bases: 5. The germline V gene encodes CDR1 MRHNA and CDR2 SNTAGT. This CDR3 is 16 amino acids long. The CDR3 protein is CASSALSGGAYNEQFF. The CDR3, as DNA: TGTGCCAGCAGTGCTTTAAGCGGGGGGGCCTACAATGAGCAGTTCTTC.

The chain is built from TRBV4-1 and TRBJ2-5, with D possibly being TRBD1 or TRBD2 (6 bases each). The CDR3 consists of 16 residues. The germline CDR1 and CDR2 sequences are MGHRA and YSYEKL. Trimming cost V 0 bases and J 1 base, with 12 bases left between them. CDR3 protein: CASSQDLGGLQETQYF. The DNA for the CDR3 is TGCGCCAGCAGCCAAGATCTGGGGGGCCTCCAAGAGACCCAGTACTTC.

The genes are TRBV5-6 and TRBJ1-1; 9 nucleotides agree with TRBD1. V was pared by 0 bases and J by 3 bases, with 9 bases of the junction left unmatched. The CDR3 runs to 17 residues. Germline V gene data show CDR1 as SGHDT and CDR2 as YYEEEE. CDR3 sequence reads: CASSLGGQGRRYTEAFF. CDR3 DNA: TGTGCCAGCAGCTTGGGGGGACAGGGTAGAAGATACACTGAAGCTTTCTTT.

V usage is TRBV5-1 and J usage is TRBJ2-1; D gene uncertain. V lost 4 bases, J lost 7 bases, and 15 bases lay in between. CDR1 and CDR2 (germline): SGHRS, YFSETQ. The CDR3 length is 14 residues. The CDR3 sequence: CASSPGSSPNEQFF. The CDR3 coding sequence is TGCGCCAGCAGCCCTGGCTCTAGTCCAAATGAGCAGTTCTTC.

This clone was recorded only once. The chain employs TRBV5-1 and TRBJ2-3, with 13 nucleotides matching TRBD2. The V and J ends lost 4 bases and 3 bases, in that order; junction bases with no gene match: 2. CDR3 length: 15 residues. Germline lookup yields CDR1 SGHRS and CDR2 YFSETQ. CDR3 protein: CASSLLAGGTDTQYF. The DNA for the CDR3 is TGCGCCAGCAGCCTACTAGCGGGGGGGACAGATACGCAGTATTTT.

The CDR3 protein is CASRALTSGTYEQYF. CDR3 coding DNA: TGTGCCAGCAGAGCGCTGACTAGCGGAACATACGAGCAGTACTTC. The chain is built from TRBV27 and TRBJ2-7, with TRBD2 identical over 9 bases. This CDR3 has 15 amino acids. Germline CDR1 and CDR2: MNHEY and SMNVEV (reference sequence). Losses at the gene ends were 6 bases for V and 4 bases for J; bases not matched to a gene: 10.

The V gene is TRBV29-1, the J gene TRBJ2-3; a weak D match, TRBD1 (6 bases). Trimming stripped 3 bases from V and 2 bases from J, with 18 bases between. Germline CDR1 is SQVTM and CDR2 is ANQGSEA. There are 16 residues in the CDR3. The CDR3 reads CSVDFGRGYFTDTQYF. The CDR3 DNA follows: TGCAGCGTTGATTTCGGCAGGGGCTATTTCACAGATACGCAGTATTTT.

The rearrangement uses TRBV7-2 and TRBJ2-5; TRBD1 or TRBD2 may be the D gene (6 bases each). Looked up from germline, CDR1 is SGHTA and CDR2 is FQGNSA. V gave up 5 bases and J gave up 5 bases, with 15 bases separating them. The CDR3 is made up of 14 amino acids. The CDR3 DNA reads as TGTGCCAGCAGCCCCCTGGGGGGCTGGGAGACCCAGTACTTC. This gives the protein CASSPLGGWETQYF.

This sequence joins TRBV7-6 and TRBJ1-6; TRBD1 is a possible D gene (6 bases). The CDR3 sequence is 14 residues long. The V end was cut by 1 base, the J end by 5 bases, with 6 bases between. Germline CDR1 is SGHVS and CDR2 is FNYEAQ. The CDR3, as DNA: TGTGCCAGCAGCTTAGGACAGGATAATTCACCCCTCCACTTT. Translating it yields CASSLGQDNSPLHF.

V and J are TRBV2 and TRBJ2-7, with 10 bases matching TRBD2. V lost 6 bases, J lost 6 bases, and 8 bases stayed unmatched. Germline V lookup: CDR1 SNHLY, CDR2 FYNNEI. The CDR3 has 14 amino acids. The CDR3 DNA follows: TGTGCCAGCAGCGCTAGCGGGAGTCTCGCCGAGCAGTACTTC. Amino acids: CASSASGSLAEQYF.

This chain links TRBV7-2 with TRBJ1-2; possibly TRBD1 for D (5 bases). The CDR3 sequence is 13 residues long. The V gene lost 0 bases and the J gene lost 6 bases, with 8 bases spanning the gap. The germline gives CDR1 SGHTA, CDR2 FQGNSA. CDR3 region: CASSLAIQDGYTF. DNA for the CDR3: TGTGCCAGCAGCTTAGCGATACAGGATGGCTACACCTTC.